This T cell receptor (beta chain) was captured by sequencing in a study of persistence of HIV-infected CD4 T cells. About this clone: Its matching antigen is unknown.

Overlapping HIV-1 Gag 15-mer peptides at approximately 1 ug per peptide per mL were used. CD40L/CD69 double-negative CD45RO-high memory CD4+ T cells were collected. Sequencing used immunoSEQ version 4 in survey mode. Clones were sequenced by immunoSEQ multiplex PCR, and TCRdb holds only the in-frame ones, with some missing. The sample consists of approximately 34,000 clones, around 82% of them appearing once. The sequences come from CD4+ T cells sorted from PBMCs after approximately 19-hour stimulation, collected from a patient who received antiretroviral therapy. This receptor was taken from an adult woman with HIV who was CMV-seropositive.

The CDR3 sequence is CASSLGNEKLFF. The DNA for the CDR3 is TGTGCCAGCAGCCTGGGGAATGAAAAACTGTTTTTT. The chain uses TRBV3-1 (or the pseudogene TRBV3-2) and TRBJ1-4; no firm D call. CDR1 is LGHDT and CDR2 is YNNKEL in the germline V gene (reference sequence). Between the trimmed V and J ends, which lost 4 bases and 5 bases, there was a span of 5 bases. There are 12 residues in the CDR3.